This T cell receptor (beta chain) stems from a study of OX40 agonist ivuxolimab in advanced cancers. Across the whole study: Dosing consisted of intravenous ivuxolimab at 0.01 to 10 mg/kg every 2 weeks. Of the participants, 40% had some prior anti-PD-1, anti-PD-L1 or anti-CTLA-4 therapy, which was allowed.

Germline loops: CDR1 SEHNR, CDR2 FQNEAQ (reference sequence). J lost 4 bases, V lost 7 bases, and 10 bases had no gene match. The length of the CDR3 is 15 residues. The data were produced by immunoSEQ multiplex PCR, yet TCRdb's version contains in-frame clones alone and is incomplete. The sample carries fewer than 95,000 clones, under 90% recorded once. The TCR was taken from an adult with an advanced solid tumor such as melanoma, head and neck, liver or kidney cancer. Source: CD4+ or CD8+ T cells sorted from blood, taken in a trial of the OX40 agonist ivuxolimab. The chain links TRBV7-9 to TRBJ2-3; 8 nucleotides agree with TRBD1. This CDR3 reads CASMDQGAQADTQYF. In nucleotides, the CDR3 is TGTGCCAGCATGGACCAGGGGGCCCAGGCAGATACGCAGTATTTT.